One TCR beta chain is described in this entry. This record belongs to a study of blood T cell repertoires in COVID-19. About the research overall: Specimens from acute and convalescent COVID-19 originated in the United States, Italy and Spain. Sources were T cells, B-cell-depleted T cells, or PBMCs; the material itself was cDNA or gDNA.

Per the original methods: Amplifying reference gene primers gave estimates of nucleated cell counts. Measured with immunoSEQ multiplex PCR; TCRdb has only the in-frame clones, and not every one. The DNA was the basis for D and trimming; V, J and clone size are from that table. Here the sample spans approximately 170,000 clones, about 85% being singletons. Germline CDR1 SQVTM, CDR2 ANQGSEA. The CDR3 loop spans 14 amino acids. The V segment lost 5 bases and the J segment 7 bases; nucleotides outside the gene matches: 13. One Seattle source followed patients from active infection through their disease course.

V and J are TRBV29-1 and TRBJ1-2; TRBD1 aligns across 7 bases. Sequenced material: peripheral blood. This TCR came from an elderly man with COVID-19, enrolled during active disease. The CDR3 sequence is CSVSWTGRVRGYTF. The CDR3 DNA is TGCAGCGTTTCATGGACAGGAAGGGTTCGTGGCTACACCTTC.